Shown below are 7 T cell receptor beta chains from a single sample sequenced in a study of cytomegalovirus exposure and HLA in healthy donors. PCR primers comprised 60 Vbeta and 13 Jbeta primers. Libraries were prepared by immunoSEQ multiplex PCR; TCRdb keeps only in-frame clonotypes and omits some of them. The sample yields around 210,000 clones, roughly 80% seen once. Sequenced sample: PBMCs. The receptors here all came from a man aged 50 to 60 in good health and CMV-seronegative.

V and J are TRBV5-4 and TRBJ1-1; no firm D call. Looked up from germline, CDR1 is SGHNT and CDR2 is YYREEE (reference sequence). The CDR3 has 13 amino acids. The V and J ends lost 2 bases and 0 bases respectively, with 5 bases between them. The CDR3 here is CASSFSLNTEAFF. The DNA of the CDR3 is TGTGCCAGCAGCTTTTCTCTGAACACTGAAGCTTTCTTT.

The chain combines TRBV5-5 with TRBJ2-3; a possible D gene is TRBD2 (6 bases). Germline V gene lookup returns CDR1 SGHKS and CDR2 YYEKEE (reference sequence). Trimming left V 1 base short and J 1 base short, with 7 bases between. This CDR3 has 14 amino acids. CDR3 sequence reads: CASSLPGGTDTQYF. CDR3 nucleotide sequence: TGTGCCAGCAGCTTGCCGGGGGGCACAGATACGCAGTATTTT.

The chain recombines TRBV5-1 with TRBJ2-5; 12 bases agree with TRBD1. The end of the DNA aligns better with TRBJ2-7, so the J call may be wrong. The CDR3 totals 17 residues. Germline CDR1 is SGHRS and CDR2 is YFSETQ. This CDR3 is CASSWRPPGQGADEQYF. CDR3 in DNA: TGCGCCAGCAGCTGGAGGCCTCCGGGACAGGGGGCTGACGAGCAGTACTTC.

This sequence joins TRBV10-3 and TRBJ2-2; 9 bases agree with TRBD1. CDR1 is ENHRY and CDR2 is SYGVKD in the germline V gene. The CDR3 covers 14 residues. The V gene end was trimmed by 9 bases and the J gene end by 7 bases; junction bases not matched to a gene: 9. As DNA, the CDR3 is TGTGCCATTACAGGGGGCGAAGTAATCGGGGAGCTGTTTTTT. Translation gives CAITGGEVIGELFF.

The rearrangement uses TRBV4-2 and TRBJ2-7, with 7 positions matching TRBD2. This CDR3 is built from 15 residues. The germline V gene encodes CDR1 LGHNA and CDR2 YNFKEQ. Trimming took 1 base from V and 0 from J; bases not matched to a gene: 3. In DNA, the CDR3 is TGTGCCAGCAGCCAAGGGGAGGGAGACTCCTACGAGCAGTACTTC. Amino acid sequence: CASSQGEGDSYEQYF.

The chain uses TRBV9 and TRBJ1-4; possibly TRBD1 for D (6 bases). The CDR3 length is 15 residues. Germline values: CDR1 SGDLS, CDR2 YYNGEE. Trimming took off 3 bases at V and 0 bases at J, with 9 bases between the two ends. The DNA for the CDR3 is TGTGCCAGCAGCGAGGACAGCGCAACTAATGAAAAACTGTTTTTT. Residues: CASSEDSATNEKLFF.

The genes are TRBV6-1 and TRBJ1-5; D perhaps matches TRBD1 (6 bases). V was trimmed by 1 base and J by 0 bases, leaving 19 bases between them. CDR1 and CDR2 from the germline V gene are MNHNS and SASEGT. This CDR3 region has 19 residues. The DNA for the CDR3 is TGTGCCAGCAGTGAAGACATGGGCAGGGGTGGGGATAGCAATCAGCCCCAGCATTTT. Encoded protein: CASSEDMGRGGDSNQPQHF.